This T cell receptor beta chain was profiled in a study of blood T cell repertoires in COVID-19. Across the study: Samples of COVID-19 (acute and convalescent) were obtained from the United States, Italy and Spain. The analysed material was cDNA or gDNA that came from T cells, B-cell-depleted T cells, or PBMCs.

In the source study's methods: Reference gene primer amplification in the assay estimated nucleated cell counts. TCRdb keeps only in-frame clones here, not all; method: immunoSEQ multiplex PCR. V and J calls and clone size come straight from that table; D and trimming were deduced from the DNA. The data contain about 140,000 clones, 65% to 90% of them singletons. The CDR3 consists of 11 residues. Trimming took off 5 bases at V and 6 bases at J, with 11 bases between the two ends. Germline lookup yields CDR1 GTSNPN and CDR2 SVGIG (reference sequence). Sequenced sample: peripheral blood. The V and J genes are TRBV30 and TRBJ2-7; D not resolved. This sequence originates from a man in his fifties with acute or convalescent COVID-19. The chain's CDR3 is CAWGRRSEQYF. The CDR3 DNA reads TGTGCCTGGGGACGTCGGAGCGAGCAGTACTTC.